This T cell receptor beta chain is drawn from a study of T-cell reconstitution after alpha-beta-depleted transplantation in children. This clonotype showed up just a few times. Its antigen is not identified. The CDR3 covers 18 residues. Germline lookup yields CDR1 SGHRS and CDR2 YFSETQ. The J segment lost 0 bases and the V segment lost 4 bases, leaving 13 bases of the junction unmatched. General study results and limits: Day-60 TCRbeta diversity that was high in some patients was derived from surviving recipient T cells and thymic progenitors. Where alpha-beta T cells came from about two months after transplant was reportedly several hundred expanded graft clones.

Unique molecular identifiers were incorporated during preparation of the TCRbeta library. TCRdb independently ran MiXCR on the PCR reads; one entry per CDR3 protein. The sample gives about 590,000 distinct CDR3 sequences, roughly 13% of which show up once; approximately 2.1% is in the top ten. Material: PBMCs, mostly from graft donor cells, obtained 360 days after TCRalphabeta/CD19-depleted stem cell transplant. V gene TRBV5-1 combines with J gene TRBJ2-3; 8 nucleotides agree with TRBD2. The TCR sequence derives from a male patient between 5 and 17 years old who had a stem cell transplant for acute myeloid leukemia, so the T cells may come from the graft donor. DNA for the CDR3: TGCGCCAGCAGCCCCGCCCGGGTGGCGGGAGGCAGCACAGATACGCAGTATTTT. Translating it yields CASSPARVAGGSTDTQYF.